This T cell receptor (beta chain) originates from a study of monozygotic twins with inflammatory bowel disease. Study observations and caveats: It was in IBD patients that TCRbeta diversity (inverse Simpson) was lower than in healthy co-twins. Versus healthy twins, IBD patients showed fewer clonotypes shared with others, especially with disease activity.

Germline lookup yields CDR1 SEHNR and CDR2 FQNEAQ (reference sequence). CDR3 length: 12 residues. The team made cDNA by running eight separate reactions for each sample. Via template switching, UMIs carrying a 6-nucleotide sample barcode were introduced. TCRdb re-called the 5' RACE reads, yielding one record per CDR3 amino acid sequence without DNA. The repertoire table contains 350,000 to 500,000 distinct CDR3 sequences. About this clonotype itself: Its antigen is unknown.

The sequencing input was blood. The clonotype was recovered from a human donor with ulcerative colitis or Crohn's disease, or a healthy co-twin of an affected twin (not recorded which). The V call is TRBV7-9, the J call TRBJ2-1. CDR3 loop: CASSLVGHEQFF.